This T cell receptor beta chain came from a study of blood T cell repertoires in COVID-19. About the research overall: There were acute and convalescent COVID-19 samples, and they came from the United States, Italy and Spain.

Seattle patient enrollment occurred during active infection, with longitudinal follow-up thereafter. The V gene lost 2 bases and the J gene lost 3 bases, with 13 bases spanning the gap. Per the germline V gene, CDR1 is MNHEY and CDR2 is SVGAGI. The CDR3 covers 16 residues. As handled by the study authors: The assay estimated nucleated cells by amplifying reference gene primers. Clones were read by immunoSEQ multiplex PCR, and TCRdb kept only the in-frame ones, dropping some. V, J and clone size derive from that table, while D and trimming were established from the DNA sequence. Among about 360,000 clones, less than 90% were seen once, and the ten largest hold around 7.5%.

The source of this sequence is a woman aged 60 to 75 with COVID-19, enrolled during active disease. The material sequenced was peripheral blood. The chain combines TRBV6-5 with TRBJ1-4; D gene uncertain. The CDR3 region is CASSYGPTAANEKLFF. Written as DNA, the CDR3 is TGTGCCAGCAGTTACGGCCCGACGGCGGCTAATGAAAAACTGTTTTTT.